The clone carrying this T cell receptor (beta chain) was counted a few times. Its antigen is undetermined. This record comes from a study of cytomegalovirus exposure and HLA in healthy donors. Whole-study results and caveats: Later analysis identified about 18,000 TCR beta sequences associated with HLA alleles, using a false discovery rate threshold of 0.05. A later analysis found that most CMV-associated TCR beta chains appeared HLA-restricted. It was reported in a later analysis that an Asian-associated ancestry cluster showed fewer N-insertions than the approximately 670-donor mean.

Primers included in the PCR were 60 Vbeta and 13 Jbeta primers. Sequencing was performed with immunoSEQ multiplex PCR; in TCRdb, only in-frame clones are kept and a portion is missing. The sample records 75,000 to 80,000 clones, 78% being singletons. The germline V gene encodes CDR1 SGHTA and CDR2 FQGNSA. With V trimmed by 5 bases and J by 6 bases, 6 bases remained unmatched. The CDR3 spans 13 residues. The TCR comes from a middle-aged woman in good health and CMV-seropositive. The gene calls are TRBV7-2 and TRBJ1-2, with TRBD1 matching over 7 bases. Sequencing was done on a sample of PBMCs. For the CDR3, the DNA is TGTGCCAGCAGCCCCGAGACAGGGCATGGCTACACCTTC. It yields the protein CASSPETGHGYTF.